The 26 T cell receptor beta chains given below trace back to one sample, sequenced in a study of blood T cells in healthy people across ages. The use of a sample-barcoded 5' primer and a J-beta primer mix characterized a second PCR of roughly 6 to 12 cycles. From the 5' RACE reads, TCRdb called clonotypes with MiXCR, one entry per CDR3 protein. Among roughly 930,000 distinct CDR3 sequences, roughly 43% were seen once, and the ten largest hold 13%. Sequences were obtained from blood. The source is a man aged 30-40 years in good health.

There are a few counts of this clonotype. This chain uses TRBV20-1 with TRBJ1-5; D remains unclear. The germline gives CDR1 DFQATT, CDR2 SNEGSKA (reference sequence). Trimming took off 6 bases at V and 1 base at J, with 19 bases between the two ends. CDR3 length equals 16 residues. CDR3 sequence reads: CSAPGGSVGSNQPQHF. CDR3 DNA: TGCAGTGCGCCTGGAGGGTCAGTCGGCAGCAATCAGCCCCAGCATTTT.

This chain connects TRBV5-1 to TRBJ2-3, with D perhaps TRBD2 (5 bases). This CDR3 is 15 amino acids long. Trimming took off 6 bases at V and 2 bases at J, with 16 bases between the two ends. Germline lookup yields CDR1 SGHRS and CDR2 YFSETQ. The CDR3 region has the DNA TGCGCCAGCACCGCGAGAGGGCAGGTCACAGATACGCAGTATTTT. Amino acids: CASTARGQVTDTQYF.

This clonotype has just a few counts. The CDR3: CASSFSTGTSSYEQYF. The CDR3 nucleotides read TGTGCCAGCAGTTTCTCAACAGGAACGAGCTCCTACGAGCAGTACTTC. The chain links TRBV27 to TRBJ2-7; possibly TRBD1 for D (5 bases). The germline V and J ends were trimmed by 3 bases and 0 bases, with 15 bases remaining between them. The length of the CDR3 is 16 residues. Germline CDR1 and CDR2: MNHEY and SMNVEV (reference sequence).

This clonotype was found many times. This rearrangement joins TRBV27 to TRBJ1-5; D ambiguous. Trimming removed 5 bases at V and 1 base at J, with 3 bases between. Germline V lookup: CDR1 MNHEY, CDR2 SMNVEV (reference sequence). This CDR3 is built from 12 residues. The CDR3 DNA is TGTGCCAGCAGTGGCAGCAATCAGCCCCAGCATTTT. It encodes CASSGSNQPQHF.

Concerning this clonotype itself: A read error may be the cause here, since a much bigger clone is one base away. V usage is TRBV5-4 and J usage is TRBJ2-1; 10 bases are shared with TRBD2. Germline CDR1 reads SGHNT; CDR2 reads YYREEE (reference sequence). This CDR3 has 17 amino acids. This chain's CDR3 is CASSSTSGAASHNEQFF. Written as DNA, the CDR3 is TGTGCCAGCAGCTCTACTAGCGGGGCCGCCTCCCACAATGAGCAGTTCTTC. Full variable domain (remainder filled in from reference TRBV5-4 and TRBJ2-1): ETGVTQSPTHLIKTRGQQVTLRCSSQSGHNTVSWYQQALGQGPQFIFQYYREEENGRGNFPPRFSGLQFPNYSSELNVNALELDDSALYLCASSSTSGAASHNEQFFGPGTRLTVL.

This chain connects TRBV6-1 to TRBJ1-1; D is perhaps TRBD1 (6 bases). In germline, CDR1 is MNHNS, CDR2 SASEGT. Trimming removed 5 bases at V and 3 bases at J, with 10 bases between. This CDR3 has 13 amino acids. The CDR3 here is CASSQRGDTEAFF. CDR3 DNA: TGTGCCAGCAGTCAGAGGGGGGACACTGAAGCTTTCTTT.

This clonotype was observed a single time. Germline and junction disagree at one end, which may indicate a read error. The V call is TRBV28, the J call TRBJ2-3; a weak D match, TRBD1 (6 bases). CDR1 is MDHEN, CDR2 SYDVKM, per germline. This CDR3 has 16 residues. The DNA for the CDR3 is TGTACCAGCAGTTCCGCCGGGACACCTAGCACAGATACGCAGTATTTT. This gives the protein CTSSSAGTPSTDTQYF.

The chain combines TRBV4-1 with TRBJ2-1; TRBD2 is a possible D gene (6 bases). The V gene's germline CDR1 is MGHRA and CDR2 YSYEKL. The CDR3 totals 17 residues. The V end lost 1 base, the J end lost 2 bases, and 15 bases lay between the germline ends. CDR3 sequence reads: CASSQAARGSPYNEQFF. The CDR3 DNA reads TGCGCCAGCAGCCAAGCTGCCCGGGGGTCGCCCTACAATGAGCAGTTCTTC.

This clonotype was detected a few times. The rearrangement uses TRBV5-1 and TRBJ1-2; D is perhaps TRBD1 (5 bases). Germline V gene lookup returns CDR1 SGHRS and CDR2 YFSETQ. V was cut by 0 bases and J by 2 bases, with 11 bases left in between. CDR3 size: 15 residues. The CDR3 DNA follows: TGCGCCAGCAGCTTGGGACGGGACTTCAACTATGGCTACACCTTC. Translating gives CASSLGRDFNYGYTF.

The rearrangement links TRBV4-2 to TRBJ2-7; TRBD1 aligns across 8 bases. The germline CDR1 and CDR2 sequences are LGHNA and YNFKEQ. The CDR3 consists of 15 residues. V lost 4 bases and J lost 2; bases outside the gene matches: 7. The CDR3 here is CASSPDRAKTYEQYF. Here the CDR3 DNA reads TGTGCCAGCAGCCCGGACAGGGCAAAGACCTACGAGCAGTACTTC.

On this clonotype: Lacking the conserved final phenylalanine or tryptophan, this CDR3 likely reflects a read error. The rearrangement uses TRBV20-1 and TRBJ2-4; 7 nucleotides match TRBD1. The DNA matches TRBJ2-7 better at its end, which makes the J call doubtful. Germline V lookup: CDR1 DFQATT, CDR2 SNEGSKA (reference sequence). The CDR3 runs to 17 residues. The CDR3 spells CSARAFGQALIPYEQYY. CDR3 bases: TGCAGTGCTAGAGCCTTCGGACAGGCCCTAATACCCTACGAGCAGTACTAC.

The chain carries TRBV5-1 and TRBJ2-1; D not resolved. This CDR3 has 18 residues. V lost 0 bases and J lost 0, with 16 bases in between. Germline V gene lookup returns CDR1 SGHRS and CDR2 YFSETQ. The DNA of the CDR3 is TGCGCCAGCAGCTTGGGGTCTCCTAACCTTATCTCCTACAATGAGCAGTTCTTC. This translates into CASSLGSPNLISYNEQFF. The full variable domain, completed using reference TRBV5-1 and TRBJ2-1, is KAGVTQTPRYLIKTRGQQVTLSCSPISGHRSVSWYQQTPGQGLQFLFEYFSETQRNKGNFPGRFSGRQFSNSRSEMNVSTLELGDSALYLCASSLGSPNLISYNEQFFGPGTRLTVL.

The chain is built from TRBV2 and TRBJ2-7; maybe TRBD2 (6 bases). V lost 5 bases to trimming and J lost 6 bases, with 8 bases between them. CDR3 length equals 11 residues. The germline gives CDR1 SNHLY, CDR2 FYNNEI. The CDR3 loop reads CASSMGGEQYF. The CDR3 DNA reads as TGTGCCAGCAGTATGGGAGGCGAGCAGTACTTC.

The chain links TRBV6-5 to TRBJ2-1, with 10 bases aligning to TRBD2. The CDR3 covers 18 residues. CDR1 is MNHEY, CDR2 SVGAGI, per germline. V lost 2 bases and J lost 6; bases outside the gene matches: 13. This CDR3 reads CASSYRLAGAPRLNEQFF. CDR3 DNA: TGTGCCAGCAGTTACCGCCTAGCGGGGGCTCCCCGTCTCAATGAGCAGTTCTTC.

To note about this clonotype: The junction departs from germline at one end; a sequencing error may be responsible. The chain is built from TRBV20-1 and TRBJ2-5; TRBD1 matches 7 bases. CDR3 length: 13 amino acids. In germline, CDR1 is DFQATT, CDR2 SNEGSKA (reference sequence). CDR3 bases: TGCAGTGCTGATGGGACAGATGGAGAGACCCAGAACTTC. Translation: CSADGTDGETQNF.

This clonotype came up once. This chain uses TRBV7-2 with TRBJ1-1; D gene ambiguous. CDR1 SGHTA and CDR2 FQGNSA come from the germline V gene. The V and J ends lost 3 bases and 9 bases respectively, with 17 bases between them. This CDR3 contains 14 residues. The CDR3 spells CASSFEGASPQAFF. DNA of the CDR3: TGTGCCAGCAGCTTTGAGGGCGCCTCCCCTCAAGCTTTCTTT. The whole variable domain, remainder taken from reference TRBV7-2 and TRBJ1-1, is GAGVSQSPSNKVTEKGKDVELRCDPISGHTALYWYRQSLGQGLEFLIYFQGNSAPDKSGLPSDRFSAERTGGSVSTLTIQRTQQEDSAVYLCASSFEGASPQAFFGQGTRLTVV.

This clonotype was observed a few times. CDR3 sequence (DNA): TGTGCCAGCAAGGACCGGGACAACTCCTACAATGAGCAGTTCTTC. It yields the protein CASKDRDNSYNEQFF. The V gene is TRBV11-3, the J gene TRBJ2-1; D possibly corresponds to TRBD1 (6 bases). The CDR3 contains 15 residues. Trimming left V 7 bases short and J 0 bases short, with 13 bases between. Germline CDR1 SGHNT, CDR2 YENEEA. The entire variable domain, with the rest obtained from reference TRBV11-3 and TRBJ2-1, is as follows: EAGVVQSPRYKIIEKKQPVAFWCNPISGHNTLYWYLQNLGQGPELLIRYENEEAVDDSQLPKDRFSAERLKGVDSTLKIQPAELGDSAVYLCASKDRDNSYNEQFFGPGTRLTVL.

This clonotype was observed at least ten times. CDR3 nucleotides: TGTGCCAGCAGTGACAGGGCTAGCGGGGGGGCCGATGAGCAGTTCTTC. This translates into CASSDRASGGADEQFF. This chain connects TRBV6-4 to TRBJ2-1; TRBD2 agrees at 12 bases. The germline V gene has CDR1 MRHNA and CDR2 SNTAGT. The CDR3 is 16 residues long. V shed 2 bases, J shed 8 bases, and the junction held 7 bases outside the gene matches.

This clonotype was counted only a few times. The germline gene is not matched at one end of the junction; a read error may be the cause. This sequence joins TRBV7-2 and TRBJ1-4, with unresolved D. The CDR3 covers 14 residues. Germline V gene data show CDR1 as SGHTA and CDR2 as FQGNSA. As DNA, the CDR3 is TGTGCTAGCAGCTTAGGGCCCCCGGACGGAAAACTGTTTTTT. This codes for CASSLGPPDGKLFF.

Notes on this clonotype: The junction departs from germline at one end; a sequencing error may be responsible. The chain employs TRBV4-3 and TRBJ2-7; no definite D call. CDR3 length equals 14 residues. CDR1 is LGHNA, CDR2 YSLEER, per germline. CDR3 DNA sequence: TGCGCCAACAGCCAAGGGCCGGGTTCCTACGAGCAGTACTTC. This codes for CANSQGPGSYEQYF.

The chain employs TRBV5-1 and TRBJ2-2; D uncertain. Germline CDR1 and CDR2: SGHRS and YFSETQ. Trimming left V 4 bases short and J 7 bases short, with 11 bases between. The CDR3 is 13 residues long. CDR3 sequence reads: CASSPQDGGELFF. CDR3 sequence (DNA): TGCGCCAGCAGCCCCCAAGACGGCGGGGAGCTGTTTTTT.

There are a few counts of this clonotype. J is TRBJ2-7 and V is TRBV3-1, with D unresolved. This CDR3 has 14 residues. Germline CDR1 reads LGHDT; CDR2 reads YNNKEL (reference sequence). Deletions cut 4 bases from V and 2 bases from J, with 12 bases between. CDR3: CASSLMGQTYEQYF. The CDR3 DNA follows: TGTGCCAGCAGCCTTATGGGCCAAACCTACGAGCAGTACTTC.

The rearrangement uses TRBV5-1 and TRBJ2-1, with 12 bases aligning to TRBD2. The germline V gene encodes CDR1 SGHRS and CDR2 YFSETQ. The CDR3 consists of 16 residues. The V segment lost 4 bases and the J segment 9 bases; nucleotides outside the gene matches: 11. The CDR3 here is CASSGLAGGPSGEQFF. The CDR3, as DNA: TGCGCCAGCAGCGGCCTAGCGGGGGGGCCTTCTGGTGAGCAGTTCTTC.

The rearrangement links TRBV7-2 to TRBJ2-1, with 9 bases lining up with TRBD2. From germline, CDR1 is SGHTA and CDR2 FQGNSA. The CDR3 has 17 residues. V was clipped by 2 bases and J by 2 bases; unmatched bases: 7. In DNA, the CDR3 is TGTGCCAGCAGCTTAAGGGCGGGGGGGACGCCCTACAATGAGCAGTTCTTC. It is translated as CASSLRAGGTPYNEQFF.

V usage is TRBV5-1 and J usage is TRBJ2-5, with a tentative D call TRBD1 (5 bases). The CDR3 runs 15 residues. Trimming cost V 4 bases and J 5 bases, with 18 bases left between them. Germline V CDR1 and CDR2: SGHRS, YFSETQ. The CDR3 loop reads CASSASQVVLETQYF. Written as DNA, the CDR3 is TGCGCCAGCAGCGCCTCACAGGTGGTGTTGGAGACCCAGTACTTC.

This clonotype was picked up one time. The CDR3 DNA reads TGCAGTGCTAGTACTGGACAGGGGATCTCTGGCTACACCTTC. This translates into CSASTGQGISGYTF. The gene calls are TRBV20-1 and TRBJ1-2; 9 positions agree with TRBD1. This CDR3 has 14 residues. Losses at the gene ends were 3 bases for V and 7 bases for J; bases not matched to a gene: 9. Germline loops: CDR1 DFQATT, CDR2 SNEGSKA (reference sequence).